Sequencing of this T cell receptor beta chain was carried out in a study of shared clonotypes between healthy human individuals. As for this clone: This specimen includes other DNA sequences encoding the same CDR3.

From germline, CDR1 is MNHEY and CDR2 SMNVEV (reference sequence). This CDR3 contains 12 residues. The V end was cut by 4 bases, the J end by 8 bases, with 11 bases between. Method: immunoSEQ multiplex PCR; TCRdb's copy keeps in-frame clones and lacks some. The sample lists roughly 2.5 million clones; approximately 94% were seen once. The sequencing input was naive CD4+ T cells sorted from blood. Indicated subset: CD45RA+ positively selected. This receptor was obtained from a man between 18 and 35 years old in good health. V and J are TRBV27 and TRBJ1-2; the D is unclear. The CDR3 loop reads CASSSRVGGYTF. The CDR3 coding sequence is TGTGCCAGCAGTTCGAGGGTCGGGGGCTACACCTTC.